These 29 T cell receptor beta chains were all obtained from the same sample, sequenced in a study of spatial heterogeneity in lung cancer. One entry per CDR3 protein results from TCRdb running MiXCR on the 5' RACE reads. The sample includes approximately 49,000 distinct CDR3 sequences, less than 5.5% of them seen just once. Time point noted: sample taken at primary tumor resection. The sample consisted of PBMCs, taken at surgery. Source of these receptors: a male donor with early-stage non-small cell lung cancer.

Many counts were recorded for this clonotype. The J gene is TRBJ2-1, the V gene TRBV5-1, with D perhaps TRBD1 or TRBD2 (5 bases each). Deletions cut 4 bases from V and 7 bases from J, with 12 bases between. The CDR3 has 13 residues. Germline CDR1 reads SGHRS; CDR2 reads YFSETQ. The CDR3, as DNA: TGCGCCAGCAGCACCCTAGCAGGGAATGAGCAGTTCTTC. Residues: CASSTLAGNEQFF.

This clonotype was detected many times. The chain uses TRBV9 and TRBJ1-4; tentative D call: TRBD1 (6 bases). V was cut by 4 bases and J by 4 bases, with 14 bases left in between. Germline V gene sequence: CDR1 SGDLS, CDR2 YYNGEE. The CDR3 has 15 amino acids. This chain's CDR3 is CASSLTQGNNEKLFF. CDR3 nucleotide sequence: TGTGCCAGCAGCTTGACACAGGGAAATAATGAAAAACTGTTTTTT.

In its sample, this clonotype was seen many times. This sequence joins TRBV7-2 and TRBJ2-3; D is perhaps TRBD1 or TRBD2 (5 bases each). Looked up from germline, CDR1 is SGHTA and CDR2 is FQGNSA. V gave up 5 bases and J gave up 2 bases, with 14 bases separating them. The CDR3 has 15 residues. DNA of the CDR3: TGTGCCAGCAGCCCGTGGGTGGGGGACACAGATACGCAGTATTTT. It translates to CASSPWVGDTDTQYF. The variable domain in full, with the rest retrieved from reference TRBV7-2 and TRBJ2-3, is GAGVSQSPSNKVTEKGKDVELRCDPISGHTALYWYRQSLGQGLEFLIYFQGNSAPDKSGLPSDRFSAERTGGSVSTLTIQRTQQEDSAVYLCASSPWVGDTDTQYFGPGTRLTVL.

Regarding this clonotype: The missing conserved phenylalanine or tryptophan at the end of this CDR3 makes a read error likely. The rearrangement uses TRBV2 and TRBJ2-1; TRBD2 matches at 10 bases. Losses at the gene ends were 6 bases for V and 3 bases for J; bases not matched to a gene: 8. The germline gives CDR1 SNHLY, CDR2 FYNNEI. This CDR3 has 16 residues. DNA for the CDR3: TGTGCCAGCAGCCCCCTGGTAGCGGGAGGCTACAATGAGCAGTTCTTG. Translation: CASSPLVAGGYNEQFL.

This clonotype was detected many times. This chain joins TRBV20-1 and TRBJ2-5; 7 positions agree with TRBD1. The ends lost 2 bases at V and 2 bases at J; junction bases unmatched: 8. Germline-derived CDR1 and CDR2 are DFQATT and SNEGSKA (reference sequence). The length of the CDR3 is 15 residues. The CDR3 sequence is CSARPPGQFQETQYF. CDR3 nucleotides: TGCAGTGCTAGACCTCCGGGACAGTTTCAAGAGACCCAGTACTTC.

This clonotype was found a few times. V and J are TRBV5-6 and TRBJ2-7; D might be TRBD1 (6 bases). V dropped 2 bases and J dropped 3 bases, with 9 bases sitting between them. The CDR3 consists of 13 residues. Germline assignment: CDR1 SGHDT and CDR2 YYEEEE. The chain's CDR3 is CASSLGQNYEQYF. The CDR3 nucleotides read TGTGCCAGCAGCTTAGGACAGAACTACGAGCAGTACTTC.

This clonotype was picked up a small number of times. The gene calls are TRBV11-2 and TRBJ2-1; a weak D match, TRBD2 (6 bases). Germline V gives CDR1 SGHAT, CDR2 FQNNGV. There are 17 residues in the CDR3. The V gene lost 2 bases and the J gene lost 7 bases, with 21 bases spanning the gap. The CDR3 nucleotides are TGTGCCAGCAGCTTAAGGACGGGACTCCCAGAGCGTAATGAGCAGTTCTTC. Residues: CASSLRTGLPERNEQFF. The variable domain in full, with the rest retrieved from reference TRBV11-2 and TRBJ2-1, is EAGVAQSPRYKIIEKRQSVAFWCNPISGHATLYWYQQILGQGPKLLIQFQNNGVVDDSQLPKDRFSAERLKGVDSTLKIQPAKLEDSAVYLCASSLRTGLPERNEQFFGPGTRLTVL.

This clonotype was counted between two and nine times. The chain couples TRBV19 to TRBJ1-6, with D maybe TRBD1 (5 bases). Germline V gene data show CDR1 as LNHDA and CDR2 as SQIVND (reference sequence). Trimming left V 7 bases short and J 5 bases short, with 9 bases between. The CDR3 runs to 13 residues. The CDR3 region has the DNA TGTGCCAGTAAAGAGGGGAATAATTCACCCCTCCACTTT. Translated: CASKEGNNSPLHF.

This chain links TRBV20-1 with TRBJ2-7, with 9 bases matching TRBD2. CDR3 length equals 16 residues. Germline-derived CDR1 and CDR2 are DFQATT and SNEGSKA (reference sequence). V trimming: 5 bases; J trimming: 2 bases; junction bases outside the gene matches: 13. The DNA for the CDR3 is TGCAGTGCTCCAGTACCTCTGGGCGGGAGGGCCTACGAGCAGTACTTC. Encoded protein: CSAPVPLGGRAYEQYF.

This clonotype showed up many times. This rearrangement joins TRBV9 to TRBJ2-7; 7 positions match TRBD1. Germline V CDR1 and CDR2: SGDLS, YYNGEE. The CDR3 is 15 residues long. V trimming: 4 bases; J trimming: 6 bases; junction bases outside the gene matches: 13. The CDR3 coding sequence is TGTGCCAGCAGCCCCACGGGACAGTTTCCTCGCGAGCAGTACTTC. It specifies CASSPTGQFPREQYF.

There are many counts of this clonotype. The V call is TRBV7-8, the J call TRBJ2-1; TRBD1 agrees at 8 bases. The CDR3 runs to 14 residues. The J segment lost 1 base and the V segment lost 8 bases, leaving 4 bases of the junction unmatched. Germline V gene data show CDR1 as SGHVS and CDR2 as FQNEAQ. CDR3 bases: TGTGCCAGCTTCCGACAGGGGTCCTACAATGAGCAGTTCTTC. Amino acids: CASFRQGSYNEQFF.

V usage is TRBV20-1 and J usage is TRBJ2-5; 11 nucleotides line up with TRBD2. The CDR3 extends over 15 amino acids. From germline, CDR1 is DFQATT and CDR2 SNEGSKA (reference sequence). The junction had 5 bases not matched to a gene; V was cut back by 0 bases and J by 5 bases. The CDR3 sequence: CSARDKTSGSETQYF. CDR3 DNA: TGCAGTGCTAGAGATAAAACTAGCGGGAGTGAGACCCAGTACTTC.

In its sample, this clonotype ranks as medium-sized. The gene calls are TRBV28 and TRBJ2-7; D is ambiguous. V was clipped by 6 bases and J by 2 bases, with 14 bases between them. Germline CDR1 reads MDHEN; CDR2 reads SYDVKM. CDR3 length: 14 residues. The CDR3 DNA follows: TGTGCCAGCAGCTCCGCCTCGGGTCCCTACGAGCAGTACTTC. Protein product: CASSSASGPYEQYF.

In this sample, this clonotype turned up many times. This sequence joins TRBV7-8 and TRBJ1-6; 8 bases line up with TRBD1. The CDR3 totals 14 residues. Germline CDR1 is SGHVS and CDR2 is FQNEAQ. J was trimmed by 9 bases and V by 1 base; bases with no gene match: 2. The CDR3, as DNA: TGTGCCAGCAGCTTAGGACAGGGGACTTCACCCCTCCACTTT. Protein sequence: CASSLGQGTSPLHF.

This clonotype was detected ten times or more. DNA for the CDR3: TGCGCCAGCAGCGGCGGACCCATAATCTACGAGCAGTACTTC. Its translation: CASSGGPIIYEQYF. The rearrangement links TRBV5-1 to TRBJ2-7; no clear D gene. This CDR3 is 14 amino acids long. V was cut by 4 bases and J by 3 bases, with 14 bases left in between. CDR1 and CDR2 from the germline V gene are SGHRS and YFSETQ. Complete variable domain (other parts from reference TRBV5-1 and TRBJ2-7): KAGVTQTPRYLIKTRGQQVTLSCSPISGHRSVSWYQQTPGQGLQFLFEYFSETQRNKGNFPGRFSGRQFSNSRSEMNVSTLELGDSALYLCASSGGPIIYEQYFGPGTRLTVT.

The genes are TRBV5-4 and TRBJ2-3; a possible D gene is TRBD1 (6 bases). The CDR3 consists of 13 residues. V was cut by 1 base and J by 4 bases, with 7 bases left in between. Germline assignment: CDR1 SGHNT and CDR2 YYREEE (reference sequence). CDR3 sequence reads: CASSLKGADTQYF. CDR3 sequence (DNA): TGTGCCAGCAGCTTGAAGGGGGCAGATACGCAGTATTTT.

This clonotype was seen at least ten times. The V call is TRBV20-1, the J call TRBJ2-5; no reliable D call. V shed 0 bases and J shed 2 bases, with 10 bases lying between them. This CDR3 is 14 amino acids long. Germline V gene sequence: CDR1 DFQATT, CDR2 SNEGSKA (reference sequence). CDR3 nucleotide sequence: TGCAGTGCTAGAGACCTCGAACTGCAAGAGACCCAGTACTTC. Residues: CSARDLELQETQYF.

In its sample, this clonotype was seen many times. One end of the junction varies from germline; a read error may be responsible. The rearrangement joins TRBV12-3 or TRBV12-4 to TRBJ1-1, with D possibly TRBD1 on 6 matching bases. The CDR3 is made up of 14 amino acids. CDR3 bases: TGTGCCAGCAGGACTATGGGACAAAACAGTGAAGCTTTCTTT. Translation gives CASRTMGQNSEAFF.

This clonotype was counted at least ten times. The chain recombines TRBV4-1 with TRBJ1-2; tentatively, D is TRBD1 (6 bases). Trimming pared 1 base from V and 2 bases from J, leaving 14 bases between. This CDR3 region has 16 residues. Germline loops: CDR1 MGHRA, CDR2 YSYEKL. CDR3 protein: CASSQALRGRNYGYTF. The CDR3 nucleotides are TGCGCCAGCAGCCAAGCGCTCCGGGGGCGGAACTATGGCTACACCTTC.

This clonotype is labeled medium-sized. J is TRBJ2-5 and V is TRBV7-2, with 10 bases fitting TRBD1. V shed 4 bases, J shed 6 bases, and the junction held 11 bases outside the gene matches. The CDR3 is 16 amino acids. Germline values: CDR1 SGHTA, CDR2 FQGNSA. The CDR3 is CASSSRRGDRGQTQYF. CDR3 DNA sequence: TGTGCCAGCAGCTCCCGTAGGGGGGACAGGGGACAGACCCAGTACTTC. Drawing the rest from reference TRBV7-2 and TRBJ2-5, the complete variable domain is GAGVSQSPSNKVTEKGKDVELRCDPISGHTALYWYRQSLGQGLEFLIYFQGNSAPDKSGLPSDRFSAERTGGSVSTLTIQRTQQEDSAVYLCASSSRRGDRGQTQYFGPGTRLLVL.

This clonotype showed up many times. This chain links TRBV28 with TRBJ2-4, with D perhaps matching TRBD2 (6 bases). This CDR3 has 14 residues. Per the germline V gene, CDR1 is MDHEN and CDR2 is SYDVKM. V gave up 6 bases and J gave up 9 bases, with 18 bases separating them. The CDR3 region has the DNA TGTGCCAGCAGCAAGCCTCCTCAGGGAGGCATTCAGTACTTC. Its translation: CASSKPPQGGIQYF.

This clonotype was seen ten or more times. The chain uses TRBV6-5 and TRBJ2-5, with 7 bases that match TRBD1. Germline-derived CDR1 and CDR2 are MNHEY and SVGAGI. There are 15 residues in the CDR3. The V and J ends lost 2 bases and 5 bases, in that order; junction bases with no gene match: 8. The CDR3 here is CASSYGARGSETQYF. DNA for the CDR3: TGTGCCAGCAGTTACGGGGCCAGGGGGTCGGAGACCCAGTACTTC.

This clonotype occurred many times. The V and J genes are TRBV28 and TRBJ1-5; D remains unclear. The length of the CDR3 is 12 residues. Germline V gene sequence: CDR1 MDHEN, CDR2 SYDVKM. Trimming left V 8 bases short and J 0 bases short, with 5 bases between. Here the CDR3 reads CASGDSNQPQHF. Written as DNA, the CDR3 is TGTGCCAGCGGGGATAGCAATCAGCCCCAGCATTTT.

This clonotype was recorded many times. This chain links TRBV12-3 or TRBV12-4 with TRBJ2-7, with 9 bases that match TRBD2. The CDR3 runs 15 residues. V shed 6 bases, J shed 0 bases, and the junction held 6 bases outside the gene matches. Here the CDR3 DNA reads TGTGCCAGCAGACGTAGCGGGAGTGTCTCCTACGAGCAGTACTTC. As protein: CASRRSGSVSYEQYF.

In nucleotides, the CDR3 is TGTGCCAGCAGCTCCTCTCCGGGCGCCGCAAGCTACAATGAGCAGTTCTTC. This encodes CASSSSPGAASYNEQFF. The chain is built from TRBV7-6 and TRBJ2-1; D ambiguous. CDR1 SGHVS and CDR2 FNYEAQ come from the germline V gene. This CDR3 is 17 amino acids long. The V and J ends lost 4 bases and 3 bases respectively, with 19 bases between them.

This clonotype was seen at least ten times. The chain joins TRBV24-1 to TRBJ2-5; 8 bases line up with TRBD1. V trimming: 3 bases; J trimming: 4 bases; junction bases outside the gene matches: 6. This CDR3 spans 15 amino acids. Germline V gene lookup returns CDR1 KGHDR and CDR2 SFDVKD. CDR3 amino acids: CATSDPSGQGETQYF. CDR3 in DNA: TGTGCCACCAGTGATCCTTCTGGACAGGGAGAGACCCAGTACTTC.

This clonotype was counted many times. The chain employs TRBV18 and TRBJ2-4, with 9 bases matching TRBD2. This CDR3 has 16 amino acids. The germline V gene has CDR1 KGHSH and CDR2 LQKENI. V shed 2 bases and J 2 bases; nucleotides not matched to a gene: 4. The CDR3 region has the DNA TGTGCCAGCTCACCAGGGGCGGGAGGGCCCAAAAACATTCAGTACTTC. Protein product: CASSPGAGGPKNIQYF.

The CDR3 DNA reads as TGTGCCAGCAGCTTAGGGGGCAGCGCCTCTGCGGGGGACACCATATATTTT. It is translated as CASSLGGSASAGDTIYF. The chain couples TRBV7-6 to TRBJ1-3, with a tentative D call TRBD1 (5 bases). Trimming took off 1 base at V and 8 bases at J, with 21 bases between the two ends. CDR3 length: 17 residues. The germline V gene has CDR1 SGHVS and CDR2 FNYEAQ.

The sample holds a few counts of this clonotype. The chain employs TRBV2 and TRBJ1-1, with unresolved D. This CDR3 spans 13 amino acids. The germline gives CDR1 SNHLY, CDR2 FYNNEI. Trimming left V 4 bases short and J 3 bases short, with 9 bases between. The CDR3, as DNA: TGTGCCAGCAGTGGTACAATCTACACTGAAGCTTTCTTT. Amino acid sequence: CASSGTIYTEAFF.